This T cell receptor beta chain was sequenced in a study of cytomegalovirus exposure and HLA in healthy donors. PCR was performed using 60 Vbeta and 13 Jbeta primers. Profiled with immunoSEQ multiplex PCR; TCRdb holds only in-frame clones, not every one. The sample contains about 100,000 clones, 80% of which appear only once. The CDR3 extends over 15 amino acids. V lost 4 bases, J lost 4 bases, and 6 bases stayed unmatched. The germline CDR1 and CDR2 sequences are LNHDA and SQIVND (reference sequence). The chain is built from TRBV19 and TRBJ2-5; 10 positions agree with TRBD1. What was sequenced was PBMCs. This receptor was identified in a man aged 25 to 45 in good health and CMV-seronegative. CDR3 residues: CASSTRTGGLETQYF. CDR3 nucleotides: TGTGCCAGTAGTACCCGGACAGGGGGGTTAGAGACCCAGTACTTC.